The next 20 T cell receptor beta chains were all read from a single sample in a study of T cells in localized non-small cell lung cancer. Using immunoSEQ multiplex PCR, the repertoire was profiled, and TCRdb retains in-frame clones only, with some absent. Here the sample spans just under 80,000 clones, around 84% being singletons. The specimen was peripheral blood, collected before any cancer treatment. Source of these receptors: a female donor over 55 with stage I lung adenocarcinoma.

CDR3 bases: TGTGCCAGCAGTTACTCGGCACCGTACTACGAGCAGTACTTC. Translation gives CASSYSAPYYEQYF. The rearrangement joins TRBV6-6 to TRBJ2-7, with D uncertain. This CDR3 is 14 amino acids long. Germline assignment: CDR1 MNHNY and CDR2 SVGAGI (reference sequence). Trimming shortened V by 0 bases and J by 3 bases, and 9 bases separated the two germline ends.

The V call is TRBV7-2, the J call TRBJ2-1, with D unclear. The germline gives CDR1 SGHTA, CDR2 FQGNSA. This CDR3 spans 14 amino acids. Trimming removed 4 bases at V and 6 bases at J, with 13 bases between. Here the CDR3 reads CASSSGLPTNEQFF. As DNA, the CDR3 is TGTGCCAGCAGCTCCGGGCTCCCGACCAATGAGCAGTTCTTC.

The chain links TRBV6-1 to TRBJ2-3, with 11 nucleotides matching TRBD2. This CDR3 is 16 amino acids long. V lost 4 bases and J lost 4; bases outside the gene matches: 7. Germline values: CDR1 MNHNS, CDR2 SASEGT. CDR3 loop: CASSGLTSGGSDTQYF. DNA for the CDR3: TGTGCCAGCAGTGGTCTCACTAGCGGGGGATCAGATACGCAGTATTTT.

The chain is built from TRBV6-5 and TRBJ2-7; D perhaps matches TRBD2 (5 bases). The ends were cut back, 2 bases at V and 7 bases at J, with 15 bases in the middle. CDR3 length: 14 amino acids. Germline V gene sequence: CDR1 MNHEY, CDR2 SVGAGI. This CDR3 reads CASSYRIDSGEQYF. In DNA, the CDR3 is TGTGCCAGCAGTTACAGGATCGATTCGGGAGAGCAGTACTTC.

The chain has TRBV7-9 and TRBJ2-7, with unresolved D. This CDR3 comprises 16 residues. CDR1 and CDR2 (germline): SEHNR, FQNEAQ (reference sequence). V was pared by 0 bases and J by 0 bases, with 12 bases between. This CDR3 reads CASSLARTTVSYEQYF. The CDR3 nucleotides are TGTGCCAGCAGCTTAGCGCGGACCACGGTCTCCTACGAGCAGTACTTC.

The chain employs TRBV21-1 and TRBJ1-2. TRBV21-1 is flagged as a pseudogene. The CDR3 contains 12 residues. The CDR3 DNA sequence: TGTGCCAGCAGCAAAGCCGTCTATGGCTACACCTTC. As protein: CASSKAVYGYTF.

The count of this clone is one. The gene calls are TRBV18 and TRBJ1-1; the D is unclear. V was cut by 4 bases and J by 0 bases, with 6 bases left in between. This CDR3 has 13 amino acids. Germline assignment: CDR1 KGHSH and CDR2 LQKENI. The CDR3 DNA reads TGTGCCAGCTCACGCGCATTGAACACTGAAGCTTTCTTT. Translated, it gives CASSRALNTEAFF.

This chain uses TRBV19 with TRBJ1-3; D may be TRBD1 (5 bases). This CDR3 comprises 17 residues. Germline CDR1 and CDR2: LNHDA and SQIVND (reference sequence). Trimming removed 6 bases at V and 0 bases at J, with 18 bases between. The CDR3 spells CASRMGRLGHSGNTIYF. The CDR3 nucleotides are TGTGCCAGTAGGATGGGCCGCCTCGGACACTCTGGAAACACCATATATTTT.

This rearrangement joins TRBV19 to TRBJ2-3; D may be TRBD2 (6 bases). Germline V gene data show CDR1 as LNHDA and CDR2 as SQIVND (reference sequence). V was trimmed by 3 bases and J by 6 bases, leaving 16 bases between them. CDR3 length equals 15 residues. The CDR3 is CASSIDGRRWDTQYF. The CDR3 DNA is TGTGCCAGTAGTATTGACGGGAGAAGGTGGGATACGCAGTATTTT.

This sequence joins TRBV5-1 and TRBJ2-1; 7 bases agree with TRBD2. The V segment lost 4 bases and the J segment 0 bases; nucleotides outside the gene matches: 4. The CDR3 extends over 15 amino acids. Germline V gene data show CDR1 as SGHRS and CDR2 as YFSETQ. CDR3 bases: TGCGCCAGCAGCCCAGCGGGGAGCTCCTACAATGAGCAGTTCTTC. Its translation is CASSPAGSSYNEQFF.

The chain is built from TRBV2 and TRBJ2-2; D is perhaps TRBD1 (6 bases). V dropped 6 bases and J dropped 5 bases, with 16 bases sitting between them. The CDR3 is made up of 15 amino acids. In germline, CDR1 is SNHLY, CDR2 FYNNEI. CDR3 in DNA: TGTGCCAGCAGGCAGGGGACGGTGAGAACCGGGGAGCTGTTTTTT. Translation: CASRQGTVRTGELFF.

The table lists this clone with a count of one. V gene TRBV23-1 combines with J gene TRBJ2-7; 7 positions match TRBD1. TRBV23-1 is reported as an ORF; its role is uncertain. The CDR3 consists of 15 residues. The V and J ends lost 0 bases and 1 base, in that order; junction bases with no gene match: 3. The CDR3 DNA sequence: TGCGCCAGCAGTCAATCAGGGGACAGTTCCTACGAGCAGTACTTC. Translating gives CASSQSGDSSYEQYF.

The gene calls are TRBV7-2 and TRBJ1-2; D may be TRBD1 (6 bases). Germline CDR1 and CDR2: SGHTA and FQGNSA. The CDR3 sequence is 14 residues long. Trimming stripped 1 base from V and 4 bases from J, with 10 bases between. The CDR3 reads CASSLGTGFYGYTF. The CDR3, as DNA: TGTGCCAGCAGCTTAGGTACAGGGTTCTATGGCTACACCTTC.

The CDR3, as DNA: TGTGCCAGCAGCTTGGCGAGAGGGGATTACGAGCAGTACTTC. Amino acids: CASSLARGDYEQYF. This rearrangement joins TRBV7-9 to TRBJ2-7; D is tentatively TRBD1 or TRBD2 (5 bases each). This CDR3 comprises 14 residues. The V gene lost 3 bases and the J gene lost 4 bases, with 13 bases spanning the gap. Germline values: CDR1 SEHNR, CDR2 FQNEAQ (reference sequence).

CDR3 sequence (DNA): TGTGCCAGCAGTTACACTAGCACAGATACGCAGTATTTT. Protein: CASSYTSTDTQYF. This chain uses TRBV5-4 with TRBJ2-3; D is unclear. With 5 bases removed from V and 0 bases from J, the gap between germline ends came to 7 bases. The CDR3 has 13 residues. Germline assignment: CDR1 SGHNT and CDR2 YYREEE (reference sequence).

The CDR3 coding sequence is TGTGCCAGCAGCCCCCCGGGACTAGCGGGGGTCCGTGTGGGGACCCAGTACTTC. This sequence encodes CASSPPGLAGVRVGTQYF. The rearrangement links TRBV2 to TRBJ2-5; the match to TRBD2 covers 14 bases. The length of the CDR3 is 18 residues. J was trimmed by 7 bases and V by 6 bases; bases with no gene match: 16. Per the germline V gene, CDR1 is SNHLY and CDR2 is FYNNEI.

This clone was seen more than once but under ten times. CDR3 loop: CASSFGQATNEKLFF. DNA of the CDR3: TGTGCCAGCAGCTTCGGACAGGCAACTAATGAAAAACTGTTTTTT. This rearrangement joins TRBV9 to TRBJ1-4; 7 bases agree with TRBD1. V trimming: 4 bases; J trimming: 0 bases; junction bases outside the gene matches: 3. CDR3 length equals 15 residues. The germline V gene encodes CDR1 SGDLS and CDR2 YYNGEE.

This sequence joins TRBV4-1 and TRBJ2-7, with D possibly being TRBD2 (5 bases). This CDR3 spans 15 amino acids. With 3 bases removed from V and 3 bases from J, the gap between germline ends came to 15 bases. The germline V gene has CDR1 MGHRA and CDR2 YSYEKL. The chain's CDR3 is CASSHTGHSGYEQYF. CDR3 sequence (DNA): TGCGCCAGCAGCCACACGGGCCACAGCGGCTACGAGCAGTACTTC.

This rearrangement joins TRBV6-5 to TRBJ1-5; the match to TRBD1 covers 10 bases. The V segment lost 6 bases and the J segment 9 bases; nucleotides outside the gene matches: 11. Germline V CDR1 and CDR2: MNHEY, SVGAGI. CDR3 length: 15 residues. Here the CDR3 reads CASRRDRGSSWPQHF. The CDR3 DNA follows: TGTGCCAGCAGGAGGGACAGGGGTTCCTCTTGGCCCCAGCATTTT.

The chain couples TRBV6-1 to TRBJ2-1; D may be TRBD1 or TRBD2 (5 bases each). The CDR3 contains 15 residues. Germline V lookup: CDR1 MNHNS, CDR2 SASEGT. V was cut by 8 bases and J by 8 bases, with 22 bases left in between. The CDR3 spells CASCRGWGNLDEQFF. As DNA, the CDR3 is TGTGCCAGCTGTAGGGGTTGGGGGAACCTGGATGAGCAGTTCTTC.